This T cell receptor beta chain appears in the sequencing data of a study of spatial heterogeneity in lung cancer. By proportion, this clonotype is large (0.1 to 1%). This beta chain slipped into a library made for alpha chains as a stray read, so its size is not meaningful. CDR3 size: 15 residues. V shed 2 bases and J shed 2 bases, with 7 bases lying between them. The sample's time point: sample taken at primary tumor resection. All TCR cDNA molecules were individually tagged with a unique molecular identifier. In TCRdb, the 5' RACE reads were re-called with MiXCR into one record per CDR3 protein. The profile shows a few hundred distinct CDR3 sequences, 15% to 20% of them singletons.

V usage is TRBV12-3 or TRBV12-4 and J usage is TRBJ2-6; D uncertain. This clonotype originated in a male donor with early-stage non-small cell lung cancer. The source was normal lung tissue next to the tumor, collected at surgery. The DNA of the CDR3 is TGTGCCAGCAGTTTACTGGGTACTGGGGCCAACGTCCTGACTTTC. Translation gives CASSLLGTGANVLTF.